Presented here are 25 T cell receptor beta chains from one specimen sequenced in a study of PD-L1 blockade in urothelial cancer. The data were produced by immunoSEQ multiplex PCR, yet TCRdb's version contains in-frame clones alone and is incomplete. The sample includes about 17,000 clones, roughly 87% of them seen just once. The sequencing used PBMCs, collected around atezolizumab (anti-PD-L1) treatment. Receptors were obtained from a man over 45 with urothelial cancer.

In this sample, this clone is hyperexpanded. CDR3 coding DNA: TGCGCCAGCAGCCAAGAACAGGATGCTTATTCTTATTACGAGCAGTACTTC. It specifies CASSQEQDAYSYYEQYF. The rearrangement links TRBV4-1 to TRBJ2-7, with D possibly matching TRBD1 (5 bases). Trimming left V 0 bases short and J 4 bases short, with 19 bases between. The CDR3 spans 17 residues. CDR1 is MGHRA and CDR2 is YSYEKL in the germline V gene.

By share of the sample, this clone is medium-sized. As DNA, the CDR3 is TGTGCCAGCAGTCAACCGGGACAGGGAGGCGAGCAGTACTTC. It yields the protein CASSQPGQGGEQYF. The J gene is TRBJ2-7, the V gene TRBV6-5; 9 nucleotides agree with TRBD1. In germline, CDR1 is MNHEY, CDR2 SVGAGI. V lost 5 bases and J lost 6; bases outside the gene matches: 8. This CDR3 has 14 amino acids.

The chain combines TRBV27 with TRBJ1-5; D uncertain. The ends were cut back, 7 bases at V and 0 bases at J, with 13 bases in the middle. Germline V CDR1 and CDR2: MNHEY, SMNVEV (reference sequence). The CDR3 covers 15 residues. The CDR3 bases are TGTGCCAGCAAGCAGGATACAAATAGCAATCAGCCCCAGCATTTT. It codes for CASKQDTNSNQPQHF.

The chain is built from TRBV6-5 and TRBJ2-1; 8 positions agree with TRBD1. The CDR3 extends over 14 amino acids. V gave up 4 bases and J gave up 6 bases; unmatched junction bases: 5. The germline V gene has CDR1 MNHEY and CDR2 SVGAGI. Here the CDR3 DNA reads TGTGCCAGCAGTTTTCGGACAGGGTTCAATGAGCAGTTCTTC. Amino acid sequence: CASSFRTGFNEQFF.

V gene TRBV6-5 combines with J gene TRBJ2-1; D not resolved. The germline V gene encodes CDR1 MNHEY and CDR2 SVGAGI. V was pared by 2 bases and J by 10 bases, with 18 bases between. The CDR3 has 15 residues. DNA of the CDR3: TGTGCCAGCAGTTACGGCCTAGGTCAAGGTAGGGAGCAGTTCTTC. Protein sequence: CASSYGLGQGREQFF.

The chain uses TRBV11-3 and TRBJ2-1; 10 bases fit TRBD1. This CDR3 has 14 residues. Germline V CDR1 and CDR2: SGHNT, YENEEA. Germline trimming cut 6 bases from V and 12 bases from J; bases unmatched to any gene: 11. Written as DNA, the CDR3 is TGTGCCAGCAGTACCGGGACAGGGGTAGGGGGGCAGTTCTTC. This sequence encodes CASSTGTGVGGQFF.

The chain links TRBV6-6 to TRBJ1-4; perhaps TRBD1 as D (6 bases). Germline V CDR1 and CDR2: MNHNY, SVGAGI (reference sequence). CDR3 size: 15 residues. V was trimmed by 0 bases and J by 7 bases, leaving 12 bases between them. CDR3 DNA: TGTGCCAGCAGTTACTCAATAGGGGGAAGTGAAAAACTGTTTTTT. It specifies CASSYSIGGSEKLFF.

This clone has a single count. J is TRBJ1-2 and V is TRBV6-4; D is uncertain. The CDR3 runs to 14 residues. Germline lookup yields CDR1 MRHNA and CDR2 SNTAGT. Trimming took 0 bases from V and 8 from J, leaving 13 bases between them. In nucleotides, the CDR3 is TGTGCCAGCAGTGACTCGAATATGGCGGGCGGCTACACCTTC. Translation: CASSDSNMAGGYTF.

The genes are TRBV7-2 and TRBJ1-2, with D possibly TRBD1 on 5 matching bases. The CDR3 is 15 residues long. Germline values: CDR1 SGHTA, CDR2 FQGNSA. Between the trimmed V and J ends, which lost 0 bases and 4 bases, there was a span of 12 bases. CDR3 in DNA: TGTGCCAGCAGCTTAGCACCACAGGCTTCCTATGGCTACACCTTC. Translating it yields CASSLAPQASYGYTF. The variable domain in full, with the rest retrieved from reference TRBV7-2 and TRBJ1-2, is GAGVSQSPSNKVTEKGKDVELRCDPISGHTALYWYRQSLGQGLEFLIYFQGNSAPDKSGLPSDRFSAERTGGSVSTLTIQRTQQEDSAVYLCASSLAPQASYGYTFGSGTRLTVV.

The chain joins TRBV5-1 to TRBJ1-2; D is unresolved. Per the germline V gene, CDR1 is SGHRS and CDR2 is YFSETQ. Trimming shortened V by 4 bases and J by 0 bases, and 16 bases separated the two germline ends. The CDR3 sequence is 16 residues long. CDR3 nucleotide sequence: TGCGCCAGCAGCCAACGGTGGGCAGATGCTAACTATGGCTACACCTTC. It translates to CASSQRWADANYGYTF. The full variable domain, its missing parts supplied by reference TRBV5-1 and TRBJ1-2, is KAGVTQTPRYLIKTRGQQVTLSCSPISGHRSVSWYQQTPGQGLQFLFEYFSETQRNKGNFPGRFSGRQFSNSRSEMNVSTLELGDSALYLCASSQRWADANYGYTFGSGTRLTVV.

This clone has more than one count but fewer than ten. V usage is TRBV19 and J usage is TRBJ2-7; 11 bases line up with TRBD2. The germline gives CDR1 LNHDA, CDR2 SQIVND (reference sequence). The CDR3 sequence is 15 residues long. V lost 7 bases and J lost 4; bases outside the gene matches: 9. In DNA form, the CDR3 reads TGTGCCAGTACCGGTAGAACTAGCGGGAGTTACGAGCAGTACTTC. Translating it yields CASTGRTSGSYEQYF.

The gene calls are TRBV28 and TRBJ2-5; the match to TRBD2 covers 8 bases. The CDR3 has 16 residues. V shed 2 bases and J 4 bases; nucleotides not matched to a gene: 9. CDR1 MDHEN and CDR2 SYDVKM come from the germline V gene. The chain's CDR3 is CASSLGTSGGIETQYF. CDR3 nucleotides: TGTGCCAGCAGTTTAGGTACTAGCGGAGGAATAGAGACCCAGTACTTC.

This sequence joins TRBV4-3 and TRBJ2-1, with 8 bases matching TRBD2. The CDR3 totals 17 residues. Germline V gene sequence: CDR1 LGHNA, CDR2 YSLEER. The junction had 10 bases not matched to a gene; V was cut back by 0 bases and J by 6 bases. CDR3 sequence reads: CASSQDSPGGRLNEQFF. Written as DNA, the CDR3 is TGCGCCAGCAGCCAAGATTCTCCGGGAGGGCGACTCAATGAGCAGTTCTTC.

The gene calls are TRBV10-3 and TRBJ2-7, with a weak D call TRBD1 (6 bases). V lost 0 bases, J lost 1 base, and 7 bases lay in between. This CDR3 is built from 14 residues. CDR1 is ENHRY and CDR2 is SYGVKD in the germline V gene. The CDR3 nucleotides are TGTGCCATCAGTGAGTCGACAGGATCCTACGAGCAGTACTTC. This sequence encodes CAISESTGSYEQYF.

The sample holds one count of this clone. The V and J genes are TRBV5-1 and TRBJ2-1, with a possible D match to TRBD2 (7 bases). V was trimmed by 5 bases and J by 8 bases, leaving 23 bases between them. Germline CDR1 SGHRS, CDR2 YFSETQ. The CDR3 is made up of 16 amino acids. CDR3 DNA: TGCGCCAGCAGAGTGGGGACCGGGGGGCCGGTGGATGAGCAGTTCTTC. Translating gives CASRVGTGGPVDEQFF.

This rearrangement joins TRBV2 to TRBJ1-2; maybe TRBD1 (5 bases). The germline V and J ends were trimmed by 3 bases and 5 bases, with 7 bases remaining between them. The CDR3 is made up of 12 amino acids. Germline CDR1 is SNHLY and CDR2 is FYNNEI. The CDR3 DNA follows: TGTGCCAGCAGTGAGGGGCAGTATGGCTACACCTTC. It specifies CASSEGQYGYTF.

This sequence joins TRBV7-2 and TRBJ1-5; D gene uncertain. This CDR3 is built from 14 residues. Germline CDR1 is SGHTA and CDR2 is FQGNSA. Trimming took off 3 bases at V and 0 bases at J, with 6 bases between the two ends. The CDR3 here is CASSLQVSNQPQHF. For the CDR3, the DNA is TGTGCCAGCAGCTTGCAGGTTAGCAATCAGCCCCAGCATTTT.

The chain is built from TRBV7-2 and TRBJ2-7; TRBD1 matches at 7 bases. Germline trimming cut 0 bases from V and 2 bases from J; bases unmatched to any gene: 4. The CDR3 extends over 15 amino acids. Germline-derived CDR1 and CDR2 are SGHTA and FQGNSA. CDR3 nucleotide sequence: TGTGCCAGCAGCTTAGCCGGGACAGAGGCCTACGAGCAGTACTTC. Protein sequence: CASSLAGTEAYEQYF.

This clone is a singleton in its sample. The CDR3 DNA reads as TGTGCCAGCAGTTTCCGCAGCTCTGGAAACACCATATATTTT. Its protein product is CASSFRSSGNTIYF. The V and J genes are TRBV28 and TRBJ1-3; D is ambiguous. Germline-derived CDR1 and CDR2 are MDHEN and SYDVKM. The CDR3 covers 14 residues. The V end lost 3 bases, the J end lost 0 bases, and 6 bases lay between the germline ends.

This sequence joins TRBV7-6 and TRBJ2-7; 12 bases map to TRBD2. This CDR3 comprises 16 residues. Losses at the gene ends were 4 bases for V and 4 bases for J; bases not matched to a gene: 8. Looked up from germline, CDR1 is SGHVS and CDR2 is FNYEAQ. CDR3 region: CASSSGLAGPSYEQYF. The CDR3 DNA reads as TGTGCCAGCAGCTCTGGACTAGCGGGACCCTCGTACGAGCAGTACTTC.

This clone was detected only once. This chain joins TRBV9 and TRBJ1-4; possibly TRBD1 for D (5 bases). The V and J ends lost 0 bases and 3 bases respectively, with 9 bases between them. Germline CDR1 SGDLS, CDR2 YYNGEE. This CDR3 has 15 residues. CDR3 loop: CASSVGGLANEKLFF. CDR3 DNA: TGTGCCAGCAGCGTAGGGGGCTTAGCTAATGAAAAACTGTTTTTT.

This chain uses TRBV10-3 with TRBJ1-3; 7 bases map to TRBD1. J was trimmed by 0 bases and V by 2 bases; bases with no gene match: 16. The germline V gene has CDR1 ENHRY and CDR2 SYGVKD. The CDR3 is made up of 20 amino acids. CDR3 DNA sequence: TGTGCCATCAGTGAGGGCCGGACAGGCGCGGGGCTAGCCTCTGGAAACACCATATATTTT. The encoded protein is CAISEGRTGAGLASGNTIYF.

The chain recombines TRBV5-1 with TRBJ2-1; 14 positions match TRBD2. V gave up 2 bases and J gave up 8 bases; unmatched junction bases: 3. The germline V gene encodes CDR1 SGHRS and CDR2 YFSETQ. The CDR3 runs 15 residues. The DNA for the CDR3 is TGCGCCAGCAGCTTCGGGACTAGCGGGGGCTATGAGCAGTTCTTC. Its protein product is CASSFGTSGGYEQFF. Filled out from reference TRBV5-1 and TRBJ2-1, the complete variable domain reads KAGVTQTPRYLIKTRGQQVTLSCSPISGHRSVSWYQQTPGQGLQFLFEYFSETQRNKGNFPGRFSGRQFSNSRSEMNVSTLELGDSALYLCASSFGTSGGYEQFFGPGTRLTVL.

The V gene is TRBV5-6, the J gene TRBJ2-7; D is unresolved. The germline CDR1 and CDR2 sequences are SGHDT and YYEEEE. The CDR3 is 13 residues long. Trimming took 1 base from V and 3 from J, leaving 8 bases between them. CDR3 region: CASSLQVRYEQYF. The CDR3 DNA is TGTGCCAGCAGCTTGCAGGTCCGCTACGAGCAGTACTTC.

V is TRBV6-5 and J is TRBJ1-2; D not certain. The CDR3 covers 12 residues. V lost 8 bases to trimming and J lost 6 bases, with 13 bases between them. Germline loops: CDR1 MNHEY, CDR2 SVGAGI. CDR3 residues: CASGRTANGYTF. In nucleotides, the CDR3 is TGTGCCAGCGGGAGGACGGCAAATGGCTACACCTTC.